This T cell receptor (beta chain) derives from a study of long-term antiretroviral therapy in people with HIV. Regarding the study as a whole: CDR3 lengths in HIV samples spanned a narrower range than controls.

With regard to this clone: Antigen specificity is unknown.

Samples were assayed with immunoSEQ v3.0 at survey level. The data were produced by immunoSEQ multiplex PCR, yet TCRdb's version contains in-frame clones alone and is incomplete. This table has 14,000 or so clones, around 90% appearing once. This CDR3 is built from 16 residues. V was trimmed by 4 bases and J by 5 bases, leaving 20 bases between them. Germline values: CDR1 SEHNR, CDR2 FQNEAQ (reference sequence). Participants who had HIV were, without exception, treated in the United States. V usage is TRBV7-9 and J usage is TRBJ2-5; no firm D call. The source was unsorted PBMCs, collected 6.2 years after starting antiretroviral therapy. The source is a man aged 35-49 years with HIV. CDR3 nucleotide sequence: TGTGCCAGCAGCTCCTCGGGTGTAGGGCGGATGGAGACCCAGTACTTC. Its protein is CASSSSGVGRMETQYF.